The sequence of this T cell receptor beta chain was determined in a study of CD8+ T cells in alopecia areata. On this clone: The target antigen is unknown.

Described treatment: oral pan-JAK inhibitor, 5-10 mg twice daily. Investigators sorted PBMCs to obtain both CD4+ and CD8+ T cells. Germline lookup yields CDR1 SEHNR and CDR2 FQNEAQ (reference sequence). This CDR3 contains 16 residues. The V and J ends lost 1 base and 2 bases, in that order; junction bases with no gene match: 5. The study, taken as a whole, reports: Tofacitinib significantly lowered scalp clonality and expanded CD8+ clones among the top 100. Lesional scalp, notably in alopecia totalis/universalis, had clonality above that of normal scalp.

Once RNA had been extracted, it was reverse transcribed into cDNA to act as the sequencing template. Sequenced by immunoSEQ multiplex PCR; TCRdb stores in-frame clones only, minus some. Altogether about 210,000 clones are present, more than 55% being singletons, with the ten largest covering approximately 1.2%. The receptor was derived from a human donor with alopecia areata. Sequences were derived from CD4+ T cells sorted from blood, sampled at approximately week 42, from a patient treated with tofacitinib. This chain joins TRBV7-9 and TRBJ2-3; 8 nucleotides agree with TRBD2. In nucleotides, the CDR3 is TGTGCCAGCAGCTTAGAGGTAGCGGGACACACAGATACGCAGTATTTT. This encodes CASSLEVAGHTDTQYF.